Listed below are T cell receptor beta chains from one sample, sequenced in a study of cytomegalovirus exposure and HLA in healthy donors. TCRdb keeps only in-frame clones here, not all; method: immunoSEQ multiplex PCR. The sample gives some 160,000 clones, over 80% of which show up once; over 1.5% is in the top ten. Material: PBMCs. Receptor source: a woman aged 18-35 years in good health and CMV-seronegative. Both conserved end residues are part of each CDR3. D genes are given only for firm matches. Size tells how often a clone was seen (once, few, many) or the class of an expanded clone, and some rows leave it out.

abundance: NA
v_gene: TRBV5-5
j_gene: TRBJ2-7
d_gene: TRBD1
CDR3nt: TGTGCCAGCAGCTTGGCCGGGACAGAGGTCTACGAGCAGTACTTC
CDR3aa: CASSLAGTEVYEQYF

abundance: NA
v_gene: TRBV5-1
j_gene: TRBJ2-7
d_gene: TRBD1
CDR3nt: TGCGCCAGCAGCTTCACTTTCCGGACAGGGGCGTCTGGCGAGCAGTACTTC
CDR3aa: CASSFTFRTGASGEQYF

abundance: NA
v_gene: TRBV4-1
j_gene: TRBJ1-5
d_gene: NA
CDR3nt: TGCGCCAGCAGCCAAGTACAGGGCAATCAGCCCCAGCATTTT
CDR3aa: CASSQVQGNQPQHF

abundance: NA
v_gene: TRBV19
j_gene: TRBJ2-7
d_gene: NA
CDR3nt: TGTGCCAGTAGGGCCAGGGGGGTTGACGAGCAGTACTTC
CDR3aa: CASRARGVDEQYF

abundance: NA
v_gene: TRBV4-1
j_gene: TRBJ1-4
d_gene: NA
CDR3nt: TGCGCCAGCAGCCAAGGCGTTAGAGAAAAACTGTTTTTT
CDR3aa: CASSQGVREKLFF

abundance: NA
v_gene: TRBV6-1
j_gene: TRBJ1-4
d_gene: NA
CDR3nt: TGTGCCAGCAGTGAAGGCGGGAAGGCTAATGAAAAACTGTTTTTT
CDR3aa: CASSEGGKANEKLFF

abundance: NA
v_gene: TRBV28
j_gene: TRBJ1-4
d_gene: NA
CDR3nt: TGTGCCAGCACTCACCCAGGGGATAGTGAAAAACTGTTTTTT
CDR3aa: CASTHPGDSEKLFF

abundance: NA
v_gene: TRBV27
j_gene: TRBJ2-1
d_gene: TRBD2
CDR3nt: TGTGCCAGCAGTTTATCTTGGGGAGGGGATGAGCAGTTCTTC
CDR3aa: CASSLSWGGDEQFF

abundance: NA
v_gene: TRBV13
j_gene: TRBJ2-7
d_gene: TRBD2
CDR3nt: TGTGCCAGCAGCCCAAATGGCGGGGGCTCCTACGAGCAGTACTTC
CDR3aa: CASSPNGGGSYEQYF

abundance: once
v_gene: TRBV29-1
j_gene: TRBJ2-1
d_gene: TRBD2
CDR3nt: TGCAGCGTGTCGGGGGGACTCTACAATGAGCAGTTCTTC
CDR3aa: CSVSGGLYNEQFF

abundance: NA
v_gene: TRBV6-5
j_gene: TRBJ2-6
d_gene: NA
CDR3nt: TGTGCCAGCAGTTACGCCTCTGGGGCCAACGGCCTGACTTTC
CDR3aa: CASSYASGANGLTF

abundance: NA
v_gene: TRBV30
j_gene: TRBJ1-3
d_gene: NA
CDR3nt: TGTGCCTGGAGTATTGGTAGCTCTGGAAACACCATATATTTT
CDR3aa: CAWSIGSSGNTIYF

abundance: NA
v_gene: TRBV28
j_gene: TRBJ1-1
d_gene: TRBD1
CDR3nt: TGTGCCAGCAGAAGACAGGGTAGCACTGAAGCTTTCTTT
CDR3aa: CASRRQGSTEAFF

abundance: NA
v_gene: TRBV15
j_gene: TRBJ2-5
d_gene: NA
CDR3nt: TGTGCCACCACCGACCGGGGTGGGGAGACCCAGTACTTC
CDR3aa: CATTDRGGETQYF

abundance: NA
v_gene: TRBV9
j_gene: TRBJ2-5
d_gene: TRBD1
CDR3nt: TGTGCCAGCAGCTCGGGACAGTCTAGGACCCAGTACTTC
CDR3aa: CASSSGQSRTQYF

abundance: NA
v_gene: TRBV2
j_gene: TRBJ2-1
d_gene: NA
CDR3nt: TGTGCCAGCAGAACCGTCCCGTGGAGGATCTCCAATGAGCAGTTCTTC
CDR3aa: CASRTVPWRISNEQFF

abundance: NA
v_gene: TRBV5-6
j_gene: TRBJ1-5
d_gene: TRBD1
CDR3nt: TGTGCCAGCAGCTCAACCGGGACAGGGGCCAGTCAGCCCCAGCATTTT
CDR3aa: CASSSTGTGASQPQHF

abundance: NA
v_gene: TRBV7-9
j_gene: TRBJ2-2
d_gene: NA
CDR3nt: TGTGCCAGCAGCCGGGGAGAGCTGAGCACCGGGGAGCTGTTTTTT
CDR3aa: CASSRGELSTGELFF

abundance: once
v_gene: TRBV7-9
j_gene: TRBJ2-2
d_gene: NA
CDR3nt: TGTGCCCCCAGCAGGGGGGCCGGGGAGCTGTTTTTT
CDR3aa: CAPSRGAGELFF

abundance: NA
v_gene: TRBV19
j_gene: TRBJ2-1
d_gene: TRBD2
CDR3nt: TGTGCCAGTAGTATAGGGCGACGTGAGCGGGGGTTCAATGAGCAGTTCTTC
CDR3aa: CASSIGRRERGFNEQFF

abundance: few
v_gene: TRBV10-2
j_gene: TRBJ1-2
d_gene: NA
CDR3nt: TGCGCCAGCAGGAGGGAGGGGGGGAGCTATGGCTACACCTTC
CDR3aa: CASRREGGSYGYTF

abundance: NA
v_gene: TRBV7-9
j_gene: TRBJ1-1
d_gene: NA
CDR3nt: TGTGCCAGCAGCCCCCAAAACACTGAAGCTTTCTTT
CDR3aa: CASSPQNTEAFF

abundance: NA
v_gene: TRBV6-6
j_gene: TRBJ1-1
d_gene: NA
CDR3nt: TGTGCCAGCAGTTACTCCCAGGGCCGAGCTACTGAAGCTTTCTTT
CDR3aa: CASSYSQGRATEAFF

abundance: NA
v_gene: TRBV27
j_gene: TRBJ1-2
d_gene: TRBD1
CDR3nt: TGTGCCAGCAGTTTATCGGCTACGACAGGGCGCTTCTATGGCTACACCTTC
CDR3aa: CASSLSATTGRFYGYTF

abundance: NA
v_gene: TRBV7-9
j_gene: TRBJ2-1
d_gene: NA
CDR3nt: TGTGCCAGCAGCTACCACCCGGGACACATGAACTACAATGAGCAGTTCTTC
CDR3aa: CASSYHPGHMNYNEQFF

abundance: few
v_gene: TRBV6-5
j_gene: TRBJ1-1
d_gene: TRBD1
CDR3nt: TGTGCCAGCAGTTACGAGGGGGCCACTGAAGCTTTCTTT
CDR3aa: CASSYEGATEAFF

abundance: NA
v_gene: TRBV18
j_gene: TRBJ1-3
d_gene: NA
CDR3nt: TGTGCCAGCTCACGATACGATACAGGGTATGGAAACACCATATATTTT
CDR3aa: CASSRYDTGYGNTIYF

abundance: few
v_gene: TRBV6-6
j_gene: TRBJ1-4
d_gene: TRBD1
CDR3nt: TGTGCCAGCAGTTACTCGATGGGACAGGGTGAAAAACTGTTTTTT
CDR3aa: CASSYSMGQGEKLFF

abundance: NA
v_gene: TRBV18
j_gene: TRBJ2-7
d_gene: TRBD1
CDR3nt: TGTGCCAGCTCACCCGGACAGGGCCCCTCCTACGAGCAGTACTTC
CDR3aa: CASSPGQGPSYEQYF

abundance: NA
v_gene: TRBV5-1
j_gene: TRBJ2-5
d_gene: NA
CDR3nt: TGCGCCAGCAGCTTGGCTGGAGGTGAGCAGTACTTC
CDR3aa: CASSLAGGEQYF

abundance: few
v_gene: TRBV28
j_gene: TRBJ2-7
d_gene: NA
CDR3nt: TGTGCCAGCAGCCTAGCCTACGAGCAGTACTTC
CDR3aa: CASSLAYEQYF

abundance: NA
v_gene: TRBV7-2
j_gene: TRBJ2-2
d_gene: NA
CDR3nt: TGTGCCAGCAGCCCCCGCGGCGGCACCGGGGAGCTGTTTTTT
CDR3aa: CASSPRGGTGELFF

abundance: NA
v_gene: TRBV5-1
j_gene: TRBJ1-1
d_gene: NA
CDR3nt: TGCGCCAGCAGCTTGGACGACAGGAAGGCCAGGGCCGAAGCTTTCTTT
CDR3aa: CASSLDDRKARAEAFF

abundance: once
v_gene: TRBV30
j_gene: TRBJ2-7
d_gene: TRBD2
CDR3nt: TGTGCCTGGAGTGTACCGATACTAGCGGGGGGCTTTCGCTCCTACGAGCAGTACTTC
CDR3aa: CAWSVPILAGGFRSYEQYF

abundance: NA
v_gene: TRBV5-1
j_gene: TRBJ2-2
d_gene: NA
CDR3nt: TGCGCCAGCAGCTTGGCTCAGGGCGGCACCGGGGAGCTGTTTTTT
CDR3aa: CASSLAQGGTGELFF

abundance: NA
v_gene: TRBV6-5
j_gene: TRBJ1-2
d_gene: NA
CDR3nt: TGTGCCAGCAGTTACTCGATCGGGAGCAGCTACACCTTC
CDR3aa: CASSYSIGSSYTF

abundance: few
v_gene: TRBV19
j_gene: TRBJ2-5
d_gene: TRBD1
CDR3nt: TGTGCCAGTAGTTATACCCCCATAATCCGGACAGGGCCGTCGGCCCAGTACTTC
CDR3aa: CASSYTPIIRTGPSAQYF

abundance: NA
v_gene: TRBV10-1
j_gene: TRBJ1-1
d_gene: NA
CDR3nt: TGCGCCAGCAGTGAGTCCCCGATGCTCTATGAAGCTTTCTTT
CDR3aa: CASSESPMLYEAFF

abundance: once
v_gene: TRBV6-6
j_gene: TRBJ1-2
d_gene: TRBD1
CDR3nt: TGTGCCAGCAGTTACTCCGGACAGGGGGCGATTGGCTACACCTTC
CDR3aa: CASSYSGQGAIGYTF

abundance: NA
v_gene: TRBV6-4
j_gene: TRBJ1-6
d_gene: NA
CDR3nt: TGTGCCAGCAGCGGCGGCAGCGATAATTCACCCCTCCACTTT
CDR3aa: CASSGGSDNSPLHF

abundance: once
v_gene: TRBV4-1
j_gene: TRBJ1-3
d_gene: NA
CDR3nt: TGCGCCAGCAGCCAAGATTGGGGCAGAACTCTGGAAAACACCATATATTTT
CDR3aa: CASSQDWGRTLENTIYF

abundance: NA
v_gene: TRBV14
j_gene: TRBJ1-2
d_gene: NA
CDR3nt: TGTGCCAGCCGGGGGGGGTACCGGAATGGCTACACCTTC
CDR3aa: CASRGGYRNGYTF

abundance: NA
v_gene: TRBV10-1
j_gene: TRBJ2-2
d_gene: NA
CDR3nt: TGCGCCAGCCGGATTCAGAGTCAGGCCGGGGAGCTGTTTTTT
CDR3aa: CASRIQSQAGELFF

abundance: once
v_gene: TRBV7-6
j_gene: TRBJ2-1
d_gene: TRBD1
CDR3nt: TGTGCCAGCAGCTCCAGACAGGGGGCGAGATACAATGAGCAGTTCTTC
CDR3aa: CASSSRQGARYNEQFF

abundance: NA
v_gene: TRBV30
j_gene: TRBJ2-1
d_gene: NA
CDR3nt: TGTGCCTCCCGACAGAACTCCTACAATGAGCAGTTCTTC
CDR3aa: CASRQNSYNEQFF

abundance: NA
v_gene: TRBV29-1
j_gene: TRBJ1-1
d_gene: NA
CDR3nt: TGCAGCGCCAAACAGGGTACTGAAGCTTTCTTT
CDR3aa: CSAKQGTEAFF

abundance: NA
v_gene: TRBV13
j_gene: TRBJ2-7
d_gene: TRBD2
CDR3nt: TGTGCCAGCAGCTCACGGACTAGCGGGGCCTCGAGCTCCTACGAGCAGTACTTC
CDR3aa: CASSSRTSGASSSYEQYF

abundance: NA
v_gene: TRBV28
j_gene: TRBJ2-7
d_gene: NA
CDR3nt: TGTGCCAGCAGTTTATCGCCAACACCCTACGAGCAGTACTTC
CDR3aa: CASSLSPTPYEQYF

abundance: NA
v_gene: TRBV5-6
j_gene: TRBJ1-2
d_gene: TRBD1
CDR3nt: TGTGCCAGCAGCTTGGGACAGGGGAGTCTAGGCTACACCTTC
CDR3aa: CASSLGQGSLGYTF

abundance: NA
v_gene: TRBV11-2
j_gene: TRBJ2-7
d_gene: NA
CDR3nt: TGTGCCAGCAGCTTAGCGGACACGAATTACGAGCAGTACTTC
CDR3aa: CASSLADTNYEQYF

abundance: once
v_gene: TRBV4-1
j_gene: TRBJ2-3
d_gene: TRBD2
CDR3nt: TGCGCCAGCAGCCTAGCGGGCGCCCTCGACCTGTGGGCGCAGTATTTT
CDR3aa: CASSLAGALDLWAQYF

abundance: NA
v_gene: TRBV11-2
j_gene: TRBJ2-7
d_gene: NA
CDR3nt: TGTGCCAGCAGCTTGCGGGTGAACGAGCAGTACTTC
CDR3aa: CASSLRVNEQYF

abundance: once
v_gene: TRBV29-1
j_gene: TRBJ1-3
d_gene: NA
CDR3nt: TGCAGCGTTGACAAGGGGGGGAGCTCTGGAAACACCATATATTTT
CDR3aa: CSVDKGGSSGNTIYF